The 8 T cell receptor beta chains reported below all come from one sample, sequenced in a study of T cell repertoires in cytomegalovirus infection (dated by TCRdb to the late 2010s). Data came from an Illumina HiSeq 1500. TCRdb reprocessed the public reads (quality trimming at Q25 with fastp, clone calling with MiXCR) and kept in-frame beta chains. For every CDR3 protein sequence, its rows merge into one entry that carries the most common genes and DNA. The sample data list fewer than 700,000 distinct CDR3 sequences, and roughly 24% of these were observed just once. In total, the top ten clones hold roughly 8% of the sample. Sequenced input: CD8+ T cells from PBMCs. The source of these receptors is a human donor in good health (CMV status not recorded). Some clones in this sample may be carry-over from other donors' samples.

This clonotype was detected many times. The rearrangement uses TRBV7-2 and TRBJ2-2; TRBD2 aligns across 14 bases. Germline CDR1 and CDR2: SGHTA and FQGNSA. There are 15 residues in the CDR3. V trimming: 4 bases; J trimming: 10 bases; junction bases outside the gene matches: 5. CDR3 nucleotides: TGTGCCAGCAGCTCCAGACTAGCGGGGGGGCTGGAGCTGTTTTTT. It translates to CASSSRLAGGLELFF.

This clonotype came up a few times. CDR3 region: CSARRYSSGSYNEQFF. Here the CDR3 DNA reads TGCAGTGCCCGGAGATATTCTAGCGGGAGCTACAATGAGCAGTTCTTC. The V call is TRBV20-1, the J call TRBJ2-1; 10 positions agree with TRBD2. This CDR3 contains 16 residues. Germline values: CDR1 DFQATT, CDR2 SNEGSKA (reference sequence). The V segment lost 6 bases and the J segment 3 bases; nucleotides outside the gene matches: 11.

This clonotype was seen many times. The chain joins TRBV7-8 to TRBJ2-2; D tentatively reads TRBD1 or TRBD2 (6 bases each). The CDR3 length is 12 residues. V lost 8 bases, J lost 6 bases, and 10 bases lay in between. Germline-derived CDR1 and CDR2 are SGHVS and FQNEAQ. The DNA for the CDR3 is TGTGCCAGCCCGGGGGCGGCCGGGGAGCTGTTTTTT. Its translation: CASPGAAGELFF.

The rearrangement uses TRBV18 and TRBJ1-1; the D is unclear. Trimming shortened V by 0 bases and J by 0 bases, and 5 bases separated the two germline ends. Germline lookup yields CDR1 KGHSH and CDR2 LQKENI. This CDR3 spans 14 amino acids. For the CDR3, the DNA is TGTGCCAGCTCACCACCACGGTTGAACACTGAAGCTTTCTTT. Encoded protein: CASSPPRLNTEAFF. The full variable domain, rest sourced from reference TRBV18 and TRBJ1-1, is NAGVMQNPRHLVRRRGQEARLRCSPMKGHSHVYWYRQLPEEGLKFMVYLQKENIIDESGMPKERFSAEFPKEGPSILRIQQVVRGDSAAYFCASSPPRLNTEAFFGQGTRLTVV.

This clonotype was seen only once. This may stem from a read error, because a much larger clone lies one nucleotide away. The chain uses TRBV11-2 and TRBJ2-1; D unclear. CDR1 is SGHAT, CDR2 FQNNGV, per germline. The CDR3 loop spans 14 amino acids. In DNA, the CDR3 is TGTGTCAGCGCCACCGGCGACTCCTACAATGAGCAGTTCTTC. Its translation: CVSATGDSYNEQFF. The complete variable domain, with remaining parts taken from reference TRBV11-2 and TRBJ2-1, reads EAGVAQSPRYKIIEKRQSVAFWCNPISGHATLYWYQQILGQGPKLLIQFQNNGVVDDSQLPKDRFSAERLKGVDSTLKIQPAKLEDSAVYLCVSATGDSYNEQFFGPGTRLTVL.

In its sample, this clonotype was seen a few times. The J gene is TRBJ2-3, the V gene TRBV10-3, with 7 bases fitting TRBD1. V lost 7 bases to trimming and J lost 4 bases; unmatched junction nucleotides: 11. Germline loops: CDR1 ENHRY, CDR2 SYGVKD. The CDR3 runs to 15 residues. The CDR3 protein is CAINLSGRGPDTQYF. CDR3 bases: TGTGCCATCAACCTATCGGGAAGGGGGCCAGATACGCAGTATTTT.

In this sample, this clonotype turned up a few times. This chain uses TRBV20-1 with TRBJ2-6; 10 bases are shared with TRBD2. V lost 4 bases and J lost 0; bases outside the gene matches: 3. This CDR3 has 16 residues. CDR1 is DFQATT and CDR2 is SNEGSKA in the germline V gene (reference sequence). The CDR3, as DNA: TGCAGTGCTAATAGCGGGGGGAACTCTGGGGCCAACGTCCTGACTTTC. Translated: CSANSGGNSGANVLTF.

This clonotype was picked up many times. This chain uses TRBV12-3 or TRBV12-4 with TRBJ2-7; no clear D gene. V was trimmed by 1 base and J by 5 bases, leaving 15 bases between them. The CDR3 loop spans 15 amino acids. Here the CDR3 DNA reads TGTGCCAGCAGTTTAGGAGGCAGCCTTAAGGACGAGCAGTACGTC. It yields the protein CASSLGGSLKDEQYV.